Following are 15 T cell receptor beta chains from one sample sequenced in a study of shared clonotypes between healthy human individuals. TCRdb keeps only in-frame clones here, not all; method: immunoSEQ multiplex PCR. The sample has more than 450,000 clones, about four fifths seen once. The sequenced sample consisted of PBMCs. The receptor source for this set is a middle-aged woman in good health. Some clones in this sample may be carry-over from other donors' samples.

This chain links TRBV7-9 with TRBJ2-4; a weak D match, TRBD2 (5 bases). V was pared by 1 base and J by 9 bases, with 10 bases between. Germline CDR1 SEHNR, CDR2 FQNEAQ (reference sequence). This CDR3 is 13 amino acids long. This CDR3 is CASSLELVSIQYF. The DNA of the CDR3 is TGTGCCAGCAGCTTAGAACTAGTATCCATTCAGTACTTC.

Here the CDR3 reads CASSLQGKEQYF. As DNA, the CDR3 is TGTGCCAGCAGTTTACAGGGTAAAGAGCAGTACTTC. The chain has TRBV6-6 and TRBJ2-7; tentatively, D is TRBD1 (6 bases). CDR3 length equals 12 residues. Germline lookup yields CDR1 MNHNY and CDR2 SVGAGI (reference sequence). Between the trimmed V and J ends, which lost 4 bases and 7 bases, there was a span of 11 bases.

The count of this clone is one. The V call is TRBV5-1, the J call TRBJ2-1, with 10 bases lining up with TRBD1. This CDR3 is built from 15 residues. Germline CDR1 reads SGHRS; CDR2 reads YFSETQ. Trimming removed 0 bases from V and 4 bases from J; junction bases left unmatched: 1. The CDR3 loop reads CASSLGDRGYNEQFF. Written as DNA, the CDR3 is TGCGCCAGCAGCTTGGGGGACAGGGGTTACAATGAGCAGTTCTTC. The full variable domain, completed using reference TRBV5-1 and TRBJ2-1, is KAGVTQTPRYLIKTRGQQVTLSCSPISGHRSVSWYQQTPGQGLQFLFEYFSETQRNKGNFPGRFSGRQFSNSRSEMNVSTLELGDSALYLCASSLGDRGYNEQFFGPGTRLTVL.

This chain connects TRBV5-4 to TRBJ2-7, with D possibly matching TRBD1 (5 bases). The germline CDR1 and CDR2 sequences are SGHNT and YYREEE (reference sequence). V was pared by 3 bases and J by 4 bases, with 11 bases between. The CDR3 sequence is 13 residues long. This CDR3 reads CASSSDRAYEQYF. The CDR3 region has the DNA TGTGCCAGCAGCTCTGACAGAGCTTACGAGCAGTACTTC. Based on the CDR3 plus reference TRBV5-4 and TRBJ2-7, the full variable domain is ETGVTQSPTHLIKTRGQQVTLRCSSQSGHNTVSWYQQALGQGPQFIFQYYREEENGRGNFPPRFSGLQFPNYSSELNVNALELDDSALYLCASSSDRAYEQYFGPGTRLTVT.

V gene TRBV19 combines with J gene TRBJ1-2, with D unclear. V dropped 4 bases and J dropped 7 bases, with 7 bases sitting between them. The CDR3 extends over 11 amino acids. CDR1 and CDR2 from the germline V gene are LNHDA and SQIVND (reference sequence). This CDR3 is CASSNEGGYTF. In nucleotides, the CDR3 is TGTGCCAGTAGTAATGAGGGTGGCTACACCTTC.

This sequence joins TRBV15 and TRBJ1-5, with D possibly matching TRBD1 (5 bases). Germline V gives CDR1 LNHNV, CDR2 YYDKDF (reference sequence). The CDR3 is 13 residues long. Trimming pared 4 bases from V and 8 bases from J, leaving 12 bases between. In DNA, the CDR3 is TGTGCCACCAGCAATACCCCGGGGGAGCCCCAGCATTTT. Translation: CATSNTPGEPQHF.

This clone was seen only once. The V and J genes are TRBV28 and TRBJ2-5; 11 bases map to TRBD2. The germline V gene encodes CDR1 MDHEN and CDR2 SYDVKM. With V trimmed by 6 bases and J by 7 bases, 13 bases remained unmatched. The CDR3 is made up of 16 amino acids. DNA for the CDR3: TGTGCCAGCAGGACGACCGGGACTAGCGGTGGGGGGACCCAGTACTTC. Its protein product is CASRTTGTSGGGTQYF.

About this clone: In the same sample, other DNA sequences code for this CDR3. The V and J genes are TRBV6-1 and TRBJ1-4; D call uncertain. Trimming shortened V by 1 base and J by 8 bases, and 5 bases separated the two germline ends. Germline values: CDR1 MNHNS, CDR2 SASEGT. The CDR3 extends over 12 amino acids. CDR3 coding DNA: TGTGCCAGCAGTGAAGTTGGGGAAAAACTGTTTTTT. Its translation is CASSEVGEKLFF.

V gene TRBV5-1 combines with J gene TRBJ2-7, with 10 bases aligning to TRBD1. Trimming cost V 2 bases and J 7 bases; bases outside gene matches: 9. Germline lookup yields CDR1 SGHRS and CDR2 YFSETQ. The CDR3 loop spans 15 amino acids. The CDR3: CASSFTGTGEGEQYF. CDR3 sequence (DNA): TGCGCCAGCAGCTTTACCGGGACAGGGGAAGGAGAGCAGTACTTC.

CDR3 DNA sequence: TGCGCCAGCAGCTTGGAGGTCCCTTACTACGAGCAGTACTTC. Translating it yields CASSLEVPYYEQYF. The rearrangement links TRBV5-1 to TRBJ2-7, with D unclear. Germline V CDR1 and CDR2: SGHRS, YFSETQ. This CDR3 contains 14 residues. V lost 0 bases and J lost 3, with 10 bases in between.

The J gene is TRBJ2-7, the V gene TRBV28; TRBD2 matches at 7 bases. Germline CDR1 reads MDHEN; CDR2 reads SYDVKM. The CDR3 has 14 residues. V lost 5 bases, J lost 2 bases, and 6 bases stayed unmatched. CDR3 protein: CASSPPSGAYEQYF. For the CDR3, the DNA is TGTGCCAGCAGTCCCCCTAGCGGCGCCTACGAGCAGTACTTC.

The chain employs TRBV11-2 and TRBJ2-5; a weak D match, TRBD2 (5 bases). Germline CDR1 is SGHAT and CDR2 is FQNNGV. The CDR3 is 14 amino acids. Deletions cut 5 bases from V and 5 bases from J, with 15 bases between. CDR3 sequence (DNA): TGTGCCAGCAGCCACCCCGAGGGCGAGGAGACCCAGTACTTC. Translation gives CASSHPEGEETQYF. Full variable domain (missing parts from reference TRBV11-2 and TRBJ2-5): EAGVAQSPRYKIIEKRQSVAFWCNPISGHATLYWYQQILGQGPKLLIQFQNNGVVDDSQLPKDRFSAERLKGVDSTLKIQPAKLEDSAVYLCASSHPEGEETQYFGPGTRLLVL.

This chain connects TRBV11-2 to TRBJ1-4; D not resolved. Looked up from germline, CDR1 is SGHAT and CDR2 is FQNNGV. The CDR3 extends over 17 amino acids. The V end was cut by 4 bases, the J end by 0 bases, with 15 bases between. As DNA, the CDR3 is TGTGCCAGCAGCTCCCCCCAGGACCGCCCAACTAATGAAAAACTGTTTTTT. This encodes CASSSPQDRPTNEKLFF.

This clone was seen once. The gene calls are TRBV7-9 and TRBJ2-5, with TRBD2 identical over 11 bases. Germline V gene data show CDR1 as SEHNR and CDR2 as FQNEAQ (reference sequence). This CDR3 is 18 amino acids long. Losses at the gene ends were 2 bases for V and 5 bases for J; bases not matched to a gene: 13. The CDR3 DNA sequence: TGTGCCAGCAGCTTACTAGCGGGAGGCGGCCCAATGTCGGAGACCCAGTACTTC. Encoded protein: CASSLLAGGGPMSETQYF.

This chain connects TRBV30 to TRBJ2-3; 11 bases are a match to TRBD1. The CDR3 totals 14 residues. J was trimmed by 6 bases and V by 4 bases; bases with no gene match: 6. Germline lookup yields CDR1 GTSNPN and CDR2 SVGIG (reference sequence). The CDR3 loop reads CAWNRDRGLDTQYF. CDR3 DNA: TGTGCCTGGAACCGGGACAGGGGGTTGGATACGCAGTATTTT.